Each of the 2 T cell receptor beta chains below was sequenced from the same sample in a study of vaccination effects on CD4 cells after COVID-19. Antigens for these TCRs are unknown. The ViraFEST assay expanded antigen-specific CD4+ T cells with viral peptide pools before sequencing. Isolating CD4+ T cells followed more than 9 days of culture. Of the BNT162b2 and mRNA-1273 vaccines, participants received two doses of one or the other. The data were produced by immunoSEQ multiplex PCR, yet TCRdb's version contains in-frame clones alone and is incomplete. The sample consists of tens of thousands of clones, around four fifths of them appearing once. Here the sequenced sample was CD4+ T cells from PBMCs cultured with HCoV-229E spike peptides, taken after COVID-19 vaccination. These receptors originate from a human donor who received a COVID-19 vaccine.

The V gene is TRBV18, the J gene TRBJ1-2, with 7 nucleotides matching TRBD1. CDR3 size: 15 residues. Germline lookup yields CDR1 KGHSH and CDR2 LQKENI. V shed 3 bases and J 3 bases; nucleotides not matched to a gene: 7. CDR3 nucleotide sequence: TGTGCCAGCTCACCCAACAGGGGAATTGACTATGGCTACACCTTC. Translation: CASSPNRGIDYGYTF.

The gene calls are TRBV12-3 or TRBV12-4 and TRBJ1-2; D perhaps matches TRBD1 (6 bases). The CDR3 has 12 residues. Deletions cut 7 bases from V and 8 bases from J, with 14 bases between. The CDR3 region is CASNTGSGGYTF. DNA for the CDR3: TGTGCCAGCAATACAGGGTCCGGGGGCTACACCTTC.